This TCR beta chain was profiled in a study of PD-L1 blockade in urothelial cancer. Overall study: The researchers analyzed blood 3 weeks (second dose) and 6 weeks after treatment start. Blood-derived samples held a median about 130,000 T cells.

V was clipped by 6 bases and J by 1 base, with 15 bases between them. The germline gives CDR1 MDHEN, CDR2 SYDVKM. This CDR3 has 15 residues. Clones were sequenced by immunoSEQ multiplex PCR, and TCRdb holds only the in-frame ones, with some missing. Among 40,000 to 45,000 clones listed, about 90% were seen once. Time point reported: peripheral blood 6 weeks after treatment start. The V and J genes are TRBV28 and TRBJ1-2, with D hard to call. The sequences come from PBMCs, collected around atezolizumab (anti-PD-L1) treatment. The clonotype was recovered from a man between 65 and 80 years old with urothelial cancer. CDR3 nucleotide sequence: TGTGCCAGCAGCACCAGACGGGAGGGTAACTATGGCTACACCTTC. Amino acids: CASSTRREGNYGYTF.